Included here is one T cell receptor beta chain sequence, with context. This entry is derived from a study of cytomegalovirus exposure and HLA in healthy donors. Vbeta (60) and Jbeta (13) primers were used in the PCR. Repertoires were generated with immunoSEQ multiplex PCR, while TCRdb's copy carries only in-frame clones and drops some. This table has about 98,000 clones, around 75% appearing once. This CDR3 region has 14 residues. V was pared by 10 bases and J by 6 bases, with 14 bases of the junction left unmatched. Germline lookup yields CDR1 MNHEY and CDR2 SMNVEV (reference sequence). The receptor comes from a man aged 18-30 years in good health and CMV-seropositive. The V call is TRBV27, the J call TRBJ2-7, with 8 bases identical to TRBD2. Sequenced material: PBMCs. The chain's CDR3 is CATREGTLGAEQYF. CDR3 bases: TGTGCCACCCGGGAGGGGACTCTAGGGGCCGAGCAGTACTTC.